This T cell receptor beta chain was identified in a study of shared clonotypes between healthy human individuals (dated by TCRdb to the early 2020s). Turning to the overall study: A few men and a couple of women, aged 18 to 49 years, made up the cohort. For each donor, three plates each were used for CD4 naive and CD4 memory, two plates were used for CD8 naive, and one plate was used for CD8 memory. The study deeply sequenced blood TCR repertoires of about five healthy adults to estimate repertoire size and the extent of clonotype sharing between individuals. Libraries were prepared and TCR repertoires were sequenced by different laboratories using diverse techniques, in order to increase sequencing depth and limit assay-specific biases. Between about 0.9 and 8.9 billion PBMCs per donor were obtained by leukapheresis. General study outcomes and caveats: Even with the large sequencing depth, rarefaction of the sorted-subset datasets indicated that sequencing was incomplete. Higher generation probabilities were observed for clonotypes shared by all four sorted-subset donors than for non-shared clonotypes. Sampling was restricted to blood, and TCR repertoires in tissue are likely to differ from TCR repertoires in blood. Pairwise subsampling indicated that sequencing depth was expected to affect the degree of clonotype sharing among donors. Across a few donors, about 5% of naive CD4, approximately 3.6% of naive CD8, about 2% of memory CD4, and roughly 0.4% of memory CD8 clonotypes were shared. Larger estimated clonotype richness was generally found for naive subsets than for memory subsets. The small number of donors limited the genetic and exposure-history diversity represented.

Turning to this clone: Which antigen it targets is not known. Nothing much larger sits one base from this clone, and base qualities are not available.

TCR CDR3 regions were amplified from genomic DNA by multiplex PCR using the deep immunoSEQ assay. Genomic DNA extracted from each cell subset was distributed evenly over all wells of several immunoSEQ 96-well plates, and each plate served as one replicate. For sorted subsets, approximately 190 ng of genomic DNA, equivalent to 25,000 to 30,000 T cell genomes, went into each replicate PCR. Purified libraries were measured with a Qubit 3.0 fluorometer, size-checked on a Bioanalyzer 2100, and measured again with the KAPA Library Quantification kit. Each immunoSEQ 96-well plate was sequenced on its own single-read 150-cycle Illumina NextSeq 550 flow cell. The source study handled its data this way. Because the immunoSEQ output included only junctional sequences and no quality scores, the filtering could not be the same as the filtering used for full-length reads. To assign V/J genes and CDR3, sequences were annotated against IMGT germline references using PyIR, a Python wrapper for IgBLAST v1.9. Reads with weak V/J assignments (E-value above 1e-6), missing CDR3, stop codons, out-of-frame junctions, or ambiguous translated residues were removed. A V3J clonotype was defined by an identical inferred V gene, J gene, and CDR3 amino acid sequence. The percentage overlap between two repertoires was calculated by dividing the number of shared unique clonotypes by the size of the smaller repertoire. RTK rarefaction, the Chao1 estimator, and Recon v2.1 estimates of unobserved clonotypes were used to assess repertoire richness. OLGA was used to compute generation probabilities for all TCRbeta clonotypes that the gDNA method yielded from a handful of donors. TCRdb holds this immuneACCESS table with in-frame rearrangements only. Some clones are missing; in checked studies, unresolved V genes explain under half, and the rest has no known cause. For V, J and clone size, that table is used; D and trimming come from the DNA. Within this sample are fewer than 1.8 million clones, with roughly 98.5% of them counted one time only. The biggest ten clones account for around 0.33% of the sample.

Taken from cysteine to phenylalanine, the CDR3 has 14 residues. Of all the DNA, just the CDR3 is kept, 42 bases in frame from base 1. The junction carries 11 bases between V and J, which are trimmed by 4 bases and 4 bases respectively. For CDR1 and CDR2, the germline V gene lists SGHRS and YFSETQ. The donors were healthy, HIV-negative adults with no recently reported acute infections or vaccinations. Only Caucasian adults living in Nashville, Tennessee, USA were represented among the donors. CD4+ T cells were enriched by magnetic negative selection, after which naive cells were positively selected on CD45RA and the negative fraction was taken as the memory subset. Blood was obtained by leukapheresis, after which PBMCs were separated by Ficoll-Histopaque density gradient centrifugation and cryopreserved in liquid nitrogen vapor phase. Analytical flow cytometry was used to check the purity and quantity of every magnetically sorted T cell population. From each sorted fraction, genomic DNA was isolated and quantified by UV absorbance on a Nanodrop 2000c.

The source material was naive CD4+ T cells sorted from blood. The cell subset or site label of this sample denotes: CD45RA+ positively selected. The V and J genes are TRBV5-1 and TRBJ1-4; the D segment could be TRBD1, given 5 matching bases. The origin of this receptor is a man between 25 and 39 years old in good health. The CDR3 sequence is CASSPRTHNEKLFF. The DNA is as follows: TGCGCCAGCAGCCCAAGGACACATAATGAAAAACTGTTTTTT.